This passage covers 26 T cell receptor beta chains from one sample sequenced in a study of blood T cell repertoires in COVID-19. Profiling relied on immunoSEQ multiplex PCR, and the TCRdb table lists in-frame clones only, not all of them. The sample shows 350,000 or so clones, more than 70% of them seen only once. Specimen: peripheral blood. The receptors originated from a man younger than 45 with active or convalescent COVID-19.

The chain carries TRBV6-6 and TRBJ1-6; D unresolved. With 5 bases removed from V and 9 bases from J, the gap between germline ends came to 14 bases. CDR1 and CDR2 from the germline V gene are MNHNY and SVGAGI (reference sequence). The CDR3 covers 14 residues. This CDR3 reads CASSMGVLGSPLHF. The CDR3 nucleotides are TGTGCCAGCAGTATGGGAGTTTTGGGTTCACCCCTCCACTTT.

V gene TRBV6-5 combines with J gene TRBJ2-2, with D possibly being TRBD1 (6 bases). Trimming cost V 10 bases and J 1 base, with 13 bases left between them. The germline CDR1 and CDR2 sequences are MNHEY and SVGAGI. The CDR3 extends over 14 amino acids. For the CDR3, the DNA is TGTGCCATCACCCTGGACAGGAACACCGGGGAGCTGTTTTTT. It translates to CAITLDRNTGELFF.

V gene TRBV27 combines with J gene TRBJ1-2, with TRBD1 as a possible D gene (6 bases). V lost 5 bases and J 4 bases, leaving 23 bases between the germline ends. CDR3 size: 17 residues. Germline CDR1 reads MNHEY; CDR2 reads SMNVEV (reference sequence). DNA for the CDR3: TGTGCCAGCAGTGCCCGGGGGGCGGGGGCTATTGCCTATGGCTACACCTTC. It specifies CASSARGAGAIAYGYTF.

V gene TRBV30 combines with J gene TRBJ1-3, with a weak D call TRBD1 (5 bases). The ends were cut back, 3 bases at V and 3 bases at J, with 12 bases in the middle. This CDR3 spans 14 amino acids. The germline V gene has CDR1 GTSNPN and CDR2 SVGIG (reference sequence). The CDR3 coding sequence is TGTGCCTGGAGGGGACTCAGCCTTGGAAACACCATATATTTT. This encodes CAWRGLSLGNTIYF.

The V and J genes are TRBV6-2 or TRBV6-3 and TRBJ1-6; D may be TRBD1 (6 bases). Per germline, CDR1 MNHEY and CDR2 SVGEGT. There are 16 residues in the CDR3. V lost 1 base to trimming and J lost 9 bases, with 16 bases between them. Here the CDR3 reads CASSYLGKGEGSPLHF. CDR3 DNA: TGTGCCAGCAGTTACTTAGGGAAGGGGGAGGGTTCACCCCTCCACTTT.

The chain carries TRBV28 and TRBJ2-2, with 8 bases fitting TRBD1. V was pared by 6 bases and J by 7 bases, with 16 bases of the junction left unmatched. The germline V gene encodes CDR1 MDHEN and CDR2 SYDVKM. The CDR3 covers 17 residues. In DNA form, the CDR3 reads TGTGCCAGCAGGACAGGGGACGGTAGGCCCCGTGGCGGGGAGCTGTTTTTT. Its protein is CASRTGDGRPRGGELFF. Full variable domain (missing parts from reference TRBV28 and TRBJ2-2): DVKVTQSSRYLVKRTGEKVFLECVQDMDHENMFWYRQDPGLGLRLIYFSYDVKMKEKGDIPEGYSVSREKKERFSLILESASTNQTSMYLCASRTGDGRPRGGELFFGEGSRLTVL.

The chain combines TRBV11-3 with TRBJ2-3, with D possibly matching TRBD1 (6 bases). Germline CDR1 is SGHNT and CDR2 is YENEEA. The CDR3 is 12 amino acids. The V and J ends lost 5 bases and 8 bases respectively, with 11 bases between them. DNA for the CDR3: TGTGCCAGCAGCCCTGAGGGGGTTACGCAGTATTTT. Its translation: CASSPEGVTQYF.

Only one count was recorded for this clone. The chain is built from TRBV7-2 and TRBJ2-1; 10 bases agree with TRBD2. V shed 5 bases, J shed 9 bases, and the junction held 10 bases outside the gene matches. The germline V gene encodes CDR1 SGHTA and CDR2 FQGNSA. The CDR3 covers 15 residues. The CDR3 DNA sequence: TGTGCCAGCAGCCGCAGCGGGGGGGCAAGGATTGAGCAGTTCTTC. Its translation is CASSRSGGARIEQFF.

This clone has more than one count but fewer than ten. This chain connects TRBV7-2 to TRBJ1-5; D is uncertain. This CDR3 has 15 amino acids. V lost 10 bases to trimming and J lost 0 bases, with 16 bases between them. The germline gives CDR1 SGHTA, CDR2 FQGNSA. The CDR3 coding sequence is TGTGCCACCGCTGTGGGCATCGCTAGCAATCAGCCCCAGCATTTT. Its protein is CATAVGIASNQPQHF.

This clone was recorded only once. In nucleotides, the CDR3 is TGTGCCAGCTCACCGGGGACAGTTAGCTACGAGCAGTACTTC. Protein sequence: CASSPGTVSYEQYF. The chain combines TRBV18 with TRBJ2-7; 7 bases match TRBD1. CDR1 KGHSH and CDR2 LQKENI come from the germline V gene. The CDR3 loop spans 14 amino acids. After removal of 3 bases from V and 3 bases from J, the junction contained 5 bases not matched to a gene.

The rearrangement joins TRBV5-1 to TRBJ2-7; D may be TRBD2 (6 bases). This CDR3 has 13 amino acids. Per germline, CDR1 SGHRS and CDR2 YFSETQ. Trimming took off 0 bases at V and 8 bases at J, with 12 bases between the two ends. For the CDR3, the DNA is TGCGCCAGCAGCTTGGGGGACTGGGAGAAGCAGTACTTC. This codes for CASSLGDWEKQYF.

This clone has a single count. The V gene is TRBV15, the J gene TRBJ2-2; TRBD2 agrees at 10 bases. The V segment lost 3 bases and the J segment 4 bases; nucleotides outside the gene matches: 5. Germline loops: CDR1 LNHNV, CDR2 YYDKDF (reference sequence). The CDR3 sequence is 16 residues long. DNA of the CDR3: TGTGCCACCAGCAGGTCATTAGCGGGAGGCACCGGGGAGCTGTTTTTT. The encoded protein is CATSRSLAGGTGELFF.

This clone has at least ten counts. The chain joins TRBV2 to TRBJ1-5; TRBD1 aligns across 9 bases. Per germline, CDR1 SNHLY and CDR2 FYNNEI. The CDR3 consists of 14 residues. V trimming: 6 bases; J trimming: 7 bases; junction bases outside the gene matches: 7. CDR3 amino acids: CASRNRGRGQPQHF. The CDR3 DNA reads TGTGCCAGCAGGAACAGGGGGCGCGGGCAGCCCCAGCATTTT.

The chain recombines TRBV6-2 or TRBV6-3 with TRBJ2-3; 7 bases match TRBD2. Germline V gene lookup returns CDR1 MNHEY and CDR2 SVGEGT. The ends lost 0 bases at V and 6 bases at J; junction bases unmatched: 6. CDR3 length: 15 residues. The CDR3 is CASSYSRGWTDTQYF. The CDR3 bases are TGTGCCAGCAGTTACTCGCGGGGGTGGACGGATACGCAGTATTTT.

This chain links TRBV11-2 with TRBJ1-2, with 10 bases identical to TRBD1. This CDR3 comprises 16 residues. Germline V gene lookup returns CDR1 SGHAT and CDR2 FQNNGV. V gave up 5 bases and J gave up 4 bases; unmatched junction bases: 10. Written as DNA, the CDR3 is TGTGCCAGCAGCCCGGGCCCCAGGACAGGGGGCTATGGCTACACCTTC. It translates to CASSPGPRTGGYGYTF.

The chain joins TRBV11-2 to TRBJ1-2; TRBD1 matches 7 bases. Germline V gene sequence: CDR1 SGHAT, CDR2 FQNNGV. This CDR3 has 15 residues. Trimming cost V 5 bases and J 2 bases; bases outside gene matches: 8. This CDR3 reads CASSDRGTANYGYTF. CDR3 nucleotide sequence: TGTGCCAGCAGCGATCGGGGGACAGCCAACTATGGCTACACCTTC.

This clone was seen just once. The V call is TRBV27, the J call TRBJ2-3; D is perhaps TRBD2 (6 bases). V was trimmed by 3 bases and J by 3 bases, leaving 10 bases between them. This CDR3 is built from 14 residues. CDR1 and CDR2 (germline): MNHEY, SMNVEV (reference sequence). CDR3 DNA sequence: TGTGCCAGCAGTTTCTCGGGGAGGACAGATACGCAGTATTTT. This translates into CASSFSGRTDTQYF.

This clone was counted a single time. This sequence joins TRBV9 and TRBJ2-2, with 8 bases that match TRBD1. Trimming at V came to 0 bases and at J to 6 bases, leaving 7 bases not matched to a gene. CDR1 is SGDLS, CDR2 YYNGEE, per germline. The CDR3 has 16 residues. In nucleotides, the CDR3 is TGTGCCAGCAGCGTAGCTGGGCAGGGGGCTTCCGGGGAGCTGTTTTTT. It is translated as CASSVAGQGASGELFF.

The chain uses TRBV27 and TRBJ1-2; possibly TRBD1 for D (6 bases). V lost 7 bases, J lost 2 bases, and 17 bases lay in between. CDR1 is MNHEY and CDR2 is SMNVEV in the germline V gene (reference sequence). The CDR3 is 15 residues long. This CDR3 reads CASKFTGSGNYGYTF. The CDR3 DNA sequence: TGTGCCAGCAAATTCACAGGGTCGGGGAACTATGGCTACACCTTC.

The gene calls are TRBV3-1 (or the pseudogene TRBV3-2) and TRBJ1-4; possibly TRBD1 for D (5 bases). CDR3 size: 15 residues. The germline CDR1 and CDR2 sequences are LGHDT and YNNKEL (reference sequence). The germline V and J ends were trimmed by 4 bases and 7 bases, with 16 bases remaining between them. In DNA form, the CDR3 reads TGTGCCAGCAGCCCGCGGACACTGAAGAGTGAAAAACTGTTTTTT. It encodes CASSPRTLKSEKLFF.

The V gene is TRBV6-1, the J gene TRBJ1-3; no definite D call. The CDR3 is 14 amino acids. CDR1 MNHNS and CDR2 SASEGT come from the germline V gene. V was cut by 2 bases and J by 7 bases, with 12 bases left in between. This CDR3 reads CASSEREGRNTIYF. As DNA, the CDR3 is TGTGCCAGCAGTGAAAGAGAGGGTAGGAACACCATATATTTT.

This chain uses TRBV4-3 with TRBJ2-2, with a weak D call TRBD1 (6 bases). The CDR3 is 16 amino acids. V was cut by 0 bases and J by 4 bases, with 12 bases left in between. Germline assignment: CDR1 LGHNA and CDR2 YSLEER. The CDR3 is CASSQDRGRVTGELFF. CDR3 in DNA: TGCGCCAGCAGCCAAGACAGGGGCAGAGTCACCGGGGAGCTGTTTTTT.

This clone was counted only a few times. The chain combines TRBV9 with TRBJ2-1; 7 nucleotides align to TRBD2. In germline, CDR1 is SGDLS, CDR2 YYNGEE. V shed 4 bases and J 10 bases; nucleotides not matched to a gene: 14. This CDR3 has 15 residues. CDR3 residues: CASSPGEGREKEQFF. The DNA of the CDR3 is TGTGCCAGCAGCCCCGGGGAGGGCAGGGAAAAGGAGCAGTTCTTC. The full variable domain, completed using reference TRBV9 and TRBJ2-1, is DSGVTQTPKHLITATGQRVTLRCSPRSGDLSVYWYQQSLDQGLQFLIQYYNGEERAKGNILERFSAQQFPDLHSELNLSSLELGDSALYFCASSPGEGREKEQFFGPGTRLTVL.

V and J are TRBV6-1 and TRBJ2-1; 10 nucleotides match TRBD2. Germline V gene lookup returns CDR1 MNHNS and CDR2 SASEGT. This CDR3 has 15 residues. J gave up 6 bases and V 3 bases, and 5 bases lay outside the gene matches. CDR3 coding DNA: TGTGCCAGCAGTGAGCCGGGACTAGCGTCCAATGAGCAGTTCTTC. Translated, it gives CASSEPGLASNEQFF.

The chain combines TRBV19 with TRBJ2-1, with a possible D match to TRBD2 (6 bases). Per the germline V gene, CDR1 is LNHDA and CDR2 is SQIVND (reference sequence). V was shortened by 4 bases and J by 6 bases, with 13 bases between the two germline ends. The length of the CDR3 is 14 residues. DNA for the CDR3: TGTGCCAGTAGTACGACTAGTAACGTCAATGAGCAGTTCTTC. Its protein is CASSTTSNVNEQFF.

The rearrangement joins TRBV7-9 to TRBJ1-2; 11 bases are a match to TRBD1. V was pared by 5 bases and J by 3 bases, with 8 bases of the junction left unmatched. Germline V gives CDR1 SEHNR, CDR2 FQNEAQ (reference sequence). The CDR3 has 16 residues. The CDR3 DNA follows: TGTGCCAGCAGCCAGAGGACAGGGGGCCCAGACTATGGCTACACCTTC. Translating gives CASSQRTGGPDYGYTF.